Reported below is one TCR beta chain. In the original analysis: Researchers report that nucleated cell counts were estimated from reference gene primer amplification. Libraries were prepared by immunoSEQ multiplex PCR; TCRdb keeps only in-frame clonotypes and omits some of them. V, J and clone size derive from that table, while D and trimming were established from the DNA sequence. The sample contains about 240,000 clones, nearly 85% of which appear only once. The data originate from a study of blood T cell repertoires in COVID-19. About the research overall: Italy, Spain and the United States were the sources of the convalescent and acute COVID-19 samples. PBMCs, B-cell-depleted T cells, or T cells provided the cDNA or gDNA that made up the material.

Trimming took 3 bases from V and 7 from J; bases not matched to a gene: 10. Germline-derived CDR1 and CDR2 are WNHNN and SYGVQD (reference sequence). The CDR3 is 16 residues long. Sequenced sample: peripheral blood. This TCR was recovered from a human donor in a cohort sampled during active COVID-19. V usage is TRBV10-1 and J usage is TRBJ2-2; 8 positions agree with TRBD1. The CDR3 DNA reads TGCGCCAGCAGTGATTCACCAGGGGGCGACGTCGGGGAGCTGTTTTTT. Translating it yields CASSDSPGGDVGELFF.